These 9 T cell receptor beta chains came from one sample sequenced in a study. TCRdb ran MiXCR on the 5' RACE reads and lists one entry per CDR3 protein. The table records some 60,000 distinct CDR3 sequences, roughly 30% of them present only once. The material sequenced was tumor-infiltrating naive CD4+ T cells sorted from the breast tumor. Stated subset: naive CD4+ T cells, CD4+CD45RA+CD25-. These receptors originate from a female donor with breast cancer.

The rearrangement joins TRBV20-1 to TRBJ2-2; 16 bases are shared with TRBD2. The CDR3 is 17 amino acids. In germline, CDR1 is DFQATT, CDR2 SNEGSKA (reference sequence). Trimming took 3 bases from V and 1 from J; bases not matched to a gene: 2. CDR3 region: CSASGTSGRENTGELFF. The CDR3, as DNA: TGCAGTGCTAGTGGGACTAGCGGGAGGGAGAACACCGGGGAGCTGTTTTTT.

V gene TRBV19 combines with J gene TRBJ2-1, with a tentative D call TRBD2 (6 bases). The germline V gene encodes CDR1 LNHDA and CDR2 SQIVND (reference sequence). The CDR3 is 14 residues long. Trimming stripped 2 bases from V and 8 bases from J, with 13 bases between. CDR3 bases: TGTGCCAGTAGTATATATTATGGCGGGGATGAGCAGTTCTTC. Protein product: CASSIYYGGDEQFF. Looking up the rest from reference TRBV19 and TRBJ2-1 gives the full variable domain: DGGITQSPKYLFRKEGQNVTLSCEQNLNHDAMYWYRQDPGQGLRLIYYSQIVNDFQKGDIAEGYSVSREKKESFPLTVTSAQKNPTAFYLCASSIYYGGDEQFFGPGTRLTVL.

This clonotype was seen ten or more times. This chain joins TRBV5-1 and TRBJ1-3; D not certain. V lost 0 bases and J lost 2, with 15 bases in between. Germline CDR1 reads SGHRS; CDR2 reads YFSETQ. The CDR3 contains 17 residues. The CDR3 loop is CASSLATGAATGNTIYF. CDR3 nucleotides: TGCGCCAGCAGCTTGGCCACGGGTGCGGCAACTGGAAACACCATATATTTT.

This clonotype was detected a few times. The rearrangement links TRBV5-1 to TRBJ1-5, with D maybe TRBD1 (6 bases). There are 14 residues in the CDR3. Germline V CDR1 and CDR2: SGHRS, YFSETQ. Trimming left V 4 bases short and J 8 bases short, with 16 bases between. The CDR3 DNA is TGCGCCAGCAGCCCACAGGGTCTACGGGAGCCCCAGCATTTT. The encoded protein is CASSPQGLREPQHF.

The chain carries TRBV27 and TRBJ2-3; D may be TRBD2 (6 bases). The CDR3 runs 14 residues. Germline loops: CDR1 MNHEY, CDR2 SMNVEV (reference sequence). The V and J ends lost 5 bases and 0 bases respectively, with 9 bases between them. CDR3 coding DNA: TGTGCCAGCAGTCAAGGGACTAGCACAGATACGCAGTATTTT. This gives the protein CASSQGTSTDTQYF.

V gene TRBV5-1 combines with J gene TRBJ2-1; the D is unclear. Trimming left V 2 bases short and J 0 bases short, with 12 bases between. The germline V gene has CDR1 SGHRS and CDR2 YFSETQ. The length of the CDR3 is 16 residues. CDR3 bases: TGCGCCAGCAGCTTCACCGGGTCCAGCTCCTACAATGAGCAGTTCTTC. It is translated as CASSFTGSSSYNEQFF.

The V gene is TRBV5-1, the J gene TRBJ2-3; 7 nucleotides match TRBD1. The junction had 4 bases not matched to a gene; V was cut back by 3 bases and J by 3 bases. The CDR3 runs 14 residues. CDR1 is SGHRS and CDR2 is YFSETQ in the germline V gene. The CDR3 DNA sequence: TGCGCCAGCAGCTGGGGGACAGAGACAGATACGCAGTATTTT. Its protein product is CASSWGTETDTQYF.

The chain is built from TRBV7-2 and TRBJ1-1; no clear D gene. The ends were cut back, 2 bases at V and 11 bases at J, with 12 bases in the middle. Germline lookup yields CDR1 SGHTA and CDR2 FQGNSA. The CDR3 covers 12 residues. The CDR3 sequence is CASSLPIGKAFF. The CDR3 DNA reads as TGTGCCAGCAGCTTACCGATCGGGAAGGCTTTCTTT.

In its sample, this clonotype was seen a few times. In DNA form, the CDR3 reads TGTGCCTGGAGTTCTAGCAGGGTACCGAACACTGAAGCTTTCTTT. The encoded protein is CAWSSSRVPNTEAFF. The genes are TRBV30 and TRBJ1-1, with a weak D call TRBD1 (5 bases). Germline V CDR1 and CDR2: GTSNPN, SVGIG (reference sequence). This CDR3 region has 15 residues. Trimming left V 2 bases short and J 1 base short, with 14 bases between.